This record looks at one T cell receptor beta chain sequence and its context. This sample was taken from a study of blood T cell repertoires in COVID-19. V lost 0 bases to trimming and J lost 6 bases, with 13 bases between them. CDR3 length: 15 amino acids. CDR1 is MNHEY and CDR2 is SVGAGI in the germline V gene. Generated by immunoSEQ multiplex PCR, the TCRdb table keeps only in-frame clones and is missing some. The repertoire holds around 65,000 clones, with more than 70% as singletons. The TCR sequence derives from a human donor in a cohort sampled during active COVID-19. The chain is built from TRBV6-5 and TRBJ2-3; D is perhaps TRBD1 (5 bases). The specimen was peripheral blood. CDR3 sequence reads: CASSYSISGMDTQYF. DNA of the CDR3: TGTGCCAGCAGTTACTCGATATCAGGGATGGATACGCAGTATTTT.